This T cell receptor beta chain was captured by sequencing in a study of CD8 T cells in Susac syndrome. Random hexamers were used to reverse transcribe roughly 0.5 to 1 ug of RNA. TCR beta CDR3 was amplified by immunoSEQ multiplex PCR. This amplification extended across 54 Vbeta and 13 Jbeta segments. Each CDR3 protein is one row after TCRdb ran MiXCR on the immunoSEQ multiplex PCR reads. The table includes under 550,000 distinct CDR3 sequences, about 85% detected once. This CDR3 has 16 residues. Trimming took off 7 bases at V and 1 base at J, with 16 bases between the two ends. Stable or active relapsing-remitting multiple sclerosis, untreated and meeting revised McDonald criteria, defined the controls. Through negative isolation, CD4+ and CD8+ T cells were obtained, while TEMRA cells were enriched using FACS. This clonotype has just one count.

This sequence originates from a human donor with multiple sclerosis. The rearrangement joins TRBV12-3 or TRBV12-4 to TRBJ1-4; TRBD1 might be the D (5 bases). The sample consisted of CD8+ T cells from PBMCs. The CDR3 DNA sequence: TGTGCCAGCAAAATTGGACAAGGCGAAACTAATGAAAAACTGTTTTTT. Its translation: CASKIGQGETNEKLFF.